One and the same sample provided the 9 T cell receptor beta chains below, sequenced in a study of a mutant IDH1 vaccine in newly diagnosed glioma. Time point indicated: week 11, during vaccination. A single vaccine dose contained 300 ug of mutant IDH1 20-mer peptide, and topical imiquimod was used with it. The antigens of these receptors remain unknown. The data were produced by immunoSEQ multiplex PCR, yet TCRdb's version contains in-frame clones alone and is incomplete. The repertoire holds around 60,000 clones, approximately 84% seen once, with approximately 10% in the top ten. Here the sequenced sample was PBMCs, taken from a glioma patient whose treatment included an IDH1 peptide vaccine. The receptors derive from a woman between 45 and 60 years old with glioma.

The chain carries TRBV10-3 and TRBJ1-2, with TRBD1 identical over 8 bases. Germline CDR1 reads ENHRY; CDR2 reads SYGVKD. V dropped 0 bases and J dropped 4; count of bases not matched to a gene: 4. The CDR3 is made up of 15 amino acids. The CDR3 DNA reads as TGTGCCATCAGTGAGTCGAGGGGGACAGGCTATGGCTACACCTTC. This encodes CAISESRGTGYGYTF.

This clone was counted a single time. This CDR3 reads CASSLGLRQYEQYF. The CDR3 nucleotides read TGTGCCAGCTCACTCGGACTCCGTCAGTACGAGCAGTACTTC. The chain is built from TRBV18 and TRBJ2-7, with a tentative D call TRBD2 (5 bases). Germline V lookup: CDR1 KGHSH, CDR2 LQKENI. This CDR3 is 14 amino acids long. V was cut by 4 bases and J by 4 bases, with 14 bases left in between.

This clone was observed once. The rearrangement links TRBV7-3 to TRBJ2-7; no definite D call. The CDR3 is made up of 15 amino acids. Germline V CDR1 and CDR2: SGHTA, FQGTGA. V was cut by 1 base and J by 2 bases, with 12 bases left in between. In nucleotides, the CDR3 is TGTGCCAGCAGCTTAATCATTGCGGAGACCTACGAGCAGTACTTC. It translates to CASSLIIAETYEQYF.

The J gene is TRBJ1-6, the V gene TRBV9; 7 nucleotides align to TRBD1. Germline lookup yields CDR1 SGDLS and CDR2 YYNGEE. Losses at the gene ends were 4 bases for V and 5 bases for J; bases not matched to a gene: 6. This CDR3 has 15 residues. CDR3 nucleotide sequence: TGTGCCAGCAGCCCCCGACAGGGCAATAATTCACCCCTCCACTTT. Translated, it gives CASSPRQGNNSPLHF.

The gene calls are TRBV19 and TRBJ1-1; D is possibly TRBD1 (5 bases). Trimming removed 6 bases at V and 0 bases at J, with 14 bases between. This CDR3 is built from 15 residues. Per the germline V gene, CDR1 is LNHDA and CDR2 is SQIVND (reference sequence). The CDR3 DNA sequence: TGTGCCAGTAGCCGGGACTCATACATGAACACTGAAGCTTTCTTT. Amino acid sequence: CASSRDSYMNTEAFF.

The chain carries TRBV9 and TRBJ2-7; D ambiguous. V was trimmed by 1 base and J by 2 bases, leaving 7 bases between them. This CDR3 spans 13 amino acids. Germline CDR1 SGDLS, CDR2 YYNGEE. In DNA, the CDR3 is TGTGCCAGCAGCGTAAAACCTACCTACGAGCAGTACTTC. It yields the protein CASSVKPTYEQYF.

The chain employs TRBV7-3 and TRBJ1-1; D may be TRBD1 (6 bases). This CDR3 region has 14 residues. V was trimmed by 0 bases and J by 1 base, leaving 6 bases between them. CDR1 is SGHTA, CDR2 FQGTGA, per germline. CDR3 bases: TGTGCCAGCAGCTTAACGGGACAGAACACTGAAGCTTTCTTT. The encoded protein is CASSLTGQNTEAFF.

The chain joins TRBV5-5 to TRBJ1-1; D gene unclear. The V gene's germline CDR1 is SGHKS and CDR2 YYEKEE (reference sequence). The V gene lost 5 bases and the J gene lost 0 bases, with 14 bases spanning the gap. This CDR3 comprises 15 residues. Here the CDR3 DNA reads TGTGCCAGCAGGCTTTTGGCGTTCATGAACACTGAAGCTTTCTTT. It translates to CASRLLAFMNTEAFF.

V and J are TRBV19 and TRBJ1-5; no firm D call. Trimming cost V 10 bases and J 1 base, with 8 bases left between them. In germline, CDR1 is LNHDA, CDR2 SQIVND (reference sequence). The CDR3 length is 12 residues. The CDR3 protein is CATTESNQPQHF. CDR3 in DNA: TGTGCCACGACGGAAAGCAATCAGCCCCAGCATTTT.